This TCR beta chain is from a study of T cells after yellow fever vaccination. Making TCR cDNA involved 5'RACE template switching, which added UMIs and a universal primer site. TCRdb redid the calling of the 5' RACE reads with MiXCR, one entry per CDR3 protein. Of roughly 500,000 distinct CDR3 sequences listed, about 19% are singletons. Study-level results: Though weaker, the secondary response peaked faster, on day 5 versus 15. The study re-detected most primary-vaccination clones after the booster (around 96% CD4, just over 85% CD8).

Comments on this clonotype: Its target is unknown.

The length of the CDR3 is 10 residues. J is TRBJ2-1 and V is TRBV21-1; TRBD1, the D gene given by the table, was not confirmed from the DNA. TRBV21-1 is listed as a pseudogene. The sample consisted of PBMCs, taken 15 days after the yellow fever booster vaccination. This TCR was sampled from a man younger than 45 who received the YFV17D yellow fever vaccine. The CDR3 protein is CASSTSCLVF. In nucleotides, the CDR3 is TGTGCCAGCAGCACGAGCTGTCTTGTCTTC.